Given below is one TCR beta chain in context. This sample is part of a study of T cells in tumors after PD-1 blockade. Sequencing used immunoSEQ multiplex PCR; TCRdb keeps in-frame clones, though not all of them. This sample has approximately 63,000 clones; approximately 79% occur once, and the top ten carry approximately 4.5%. V was clipped by 6 bases and J by 3 bases; unmatched bases: 3. Germline V gene data show CDR1 as MNHEY and CDR2 as SVGAGI. The CDR3 runs to 14 residues. The receptor's source is a human donor with basal cell carcinoma. The sequences come from PBMCs, collected after anti-PD-1 treatment. The chain links TRBV6-5 to TRBJ2-7; 12 nucleotides agree with TRBD1. CDR3 DNA: TGTGCCAGCAGGGGACAGGGGGCAAACTACGAGCAGTACTTC. This translates into CASRGQGANYEQYF.